The present entry profiles one TCR beta chain with its context. Its antigen is as yet unknown. This sample was included in a study of cytomegalovirus exposure and HLA in healthy donors. Overall study findings and caveats: Later on, a genetic analysis was performed. It linked a missense variant in DCLRE1C with V- and J-gene trimming of TCR beta. Sequencing likely caused a cluster of highly shared sequence variants. The study flagged about 150 TCR beta chains as cytomegalovirus-associated.

PCR involved 60 Vbeta and 13 Jbeta primers. Clones were read by immunoSEQ multiplex PCR, and TCRdb kept only the in-frame ones, dropping some. The sample records under 150,000 clones, about 79% being singletons. The source of this sequence is a male donor in good health and CMV-seronegative. Input material: PBMCs.

DNA for the CDR3: TGTGCCAGTAGTAGGACTAGCCAAAACTACGAGCAGTACTTC. Translating it yields CASSRTSQNYEQYF. The rearrangement links TRBV19 to TRBJ2-7; 8 bases line up with TRBD2. The CDR3 is 14 amino acids. The trim removed 4 bases at V and 3 bases at J, leaving 5 bases unmatched. Germline CDR1 reads LNHDA; CDR2 reads SQIVND (reference sequence).